This T cell receptor (beta chain) is from a study of cytomegalovirus exposure and HLA in healthy donors. Study-wide points: Later analysis showed TCR association rates varying by HLA locus, highest for DRB1 and lowest for HLA-C.

Notes on this clone: What it recognizes is unknown.

Researchers ran the PCR with 60 Vbeta and 13 Jbeta primers. In the source study's methods: Later, roughly 86 million unique TCR beta chains were counted in an analysis, and roughly 11 million of them were shared. Sequencing used immunoSEQ multiplex PCR; TCRdb keeps in-frame clones, though not all of them. The DNA gave D and trimming, while V, J and clone size come from that table. The sample holds hundreds of thousands of clones, 76% seen once. With 4 bases clipped from V and 3 bases from J, the junction kept 4 bases outside the gene matches. The CDR3 is made up of 15 amino acids. CDR1 is MDHEN and CDR2 is SYDVKM in the germline V gene.

The sample consisted of PBMCs. This chain links TRBV28 with TRBJ2-1; 9 bases line up with TRBD1. The receptor was isolated from a man aged 18 to 30 in good health and CMV-seronegative. The CDR3 sequence: CASSSDRGNYNEQFF. In DNA, the CDR3 is TGTGCCAGCAGTTCCGACAGGGGGAACTACAATGAGCAGTTCTTC.